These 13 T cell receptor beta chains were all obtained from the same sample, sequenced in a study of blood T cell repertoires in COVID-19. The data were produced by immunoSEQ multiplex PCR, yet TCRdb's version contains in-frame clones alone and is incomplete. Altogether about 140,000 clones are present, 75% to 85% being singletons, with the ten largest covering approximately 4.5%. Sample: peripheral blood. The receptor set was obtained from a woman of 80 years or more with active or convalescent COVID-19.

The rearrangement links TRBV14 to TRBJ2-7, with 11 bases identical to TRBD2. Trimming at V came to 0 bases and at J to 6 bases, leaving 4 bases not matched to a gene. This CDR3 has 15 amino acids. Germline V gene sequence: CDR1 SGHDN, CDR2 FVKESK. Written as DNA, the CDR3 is TGTGCCAGCAGCCAAGAGCGAACTAGCGGGGGCGAGCAGTACTTC. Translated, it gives CASSQERTSGGEQYF.

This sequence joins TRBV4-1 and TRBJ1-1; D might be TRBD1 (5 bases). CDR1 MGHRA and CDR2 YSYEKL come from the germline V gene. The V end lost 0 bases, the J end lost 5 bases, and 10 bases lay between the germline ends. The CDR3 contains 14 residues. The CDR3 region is CASSQERAGTEAFF. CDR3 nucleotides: TGCGCCAGCAGCCAAGAAAGGGCAGGGACTGAAGCTTTCTTT.

The CDR3 DNA reads TGCGCCAGCAGCCAAGTACAGGGTTCTGATGGCTACACCTTC. Translated, it gives CASSQVQGSDGYTF. The chain employs TRBV4-3 and TRBJ1-2, with TRBD1 as a possible D gene (6 bases). V lost 1 base to trimming and J lost 6 bases, with 12 bases between them. CDR1 is LGHNA, CDR2 YSLEER, per germline. This CDR3 comprises 14 residues.

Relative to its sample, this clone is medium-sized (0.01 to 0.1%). Here the CDR3 reads CASSSHELQGANSPLHF. The CDR3 coding sequence is TGTGCCAGCAGCTCCCACGAATTACAGGGGGCTAATTCACCCCTCCACTTT. V usage is TRBV7-9 and J usage is TRBJ1-6, with 9 positions matching TRBD1. With 4 bases clipped from V and 6 bases from J, the junction kept 10 bases outside the gene matches. From germline, CDR1 is SEHNR and CDR2 FQNEAQ (reference sequence). CDR3 length: 17 amino acids.

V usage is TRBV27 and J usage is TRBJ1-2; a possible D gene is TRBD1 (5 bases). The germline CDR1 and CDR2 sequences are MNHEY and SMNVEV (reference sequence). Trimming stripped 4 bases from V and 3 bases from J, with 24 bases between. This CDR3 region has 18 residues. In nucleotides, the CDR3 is TGTGCCAGCAGTTACTCTTTGGGGACTCTATTTCAGGACTATGGCTACACCTTC. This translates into CASSYSLGTLFQDYGYTF.

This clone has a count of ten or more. CDR3 sequence: CASQPVGTANYGYTF. CDR3 sequence (DNA): TGTGCCAGCCAACCTGTGGGGACAGCTAACTATGGCTACACCTTC. The rearrangement links TRBV2 to TRBJ1-2; 7 bases fit TRBD1. The V and J ends lost 8 bases and 0 bases, in that order; junction bases with no gene match: 9. CDR1 SNHLY and CDR2 FYNNEI come from the germline V gene. The CDR3 consists of 15 residues. The whole variable domain, filled in from reference TRBV2 and TRBJ1-2, reads EPEVTQTPSHQVTQMGQEVILRCVPISNHLYFYWYRQILGQKVEFLVSFYNNEISEKSEIFDDQFSVERPDGSNFTLKIRSTKLEDSAMYFCASQPVGTANYGYTFGSGTRLTVV.

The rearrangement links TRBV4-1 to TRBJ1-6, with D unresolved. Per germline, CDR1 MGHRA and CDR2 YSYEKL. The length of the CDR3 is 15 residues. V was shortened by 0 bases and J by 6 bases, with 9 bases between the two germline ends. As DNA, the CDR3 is TGCGCCAGCAGCCAAGAGAGAGGAATTAATTCACCCCTCCACTTT. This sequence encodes CASSQERGINSPLHF.

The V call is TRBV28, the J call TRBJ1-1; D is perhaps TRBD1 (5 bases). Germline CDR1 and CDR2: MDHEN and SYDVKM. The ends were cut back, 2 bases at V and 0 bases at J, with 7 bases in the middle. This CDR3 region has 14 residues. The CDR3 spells CASSLRGMNTEAFF. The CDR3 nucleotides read TGTGCCAGCAGTTTAAGGGGTATGAACACTGAAGCTTTCTTT. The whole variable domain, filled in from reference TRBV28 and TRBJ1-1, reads DVKVTQSSRYLVKRTGEKVFLECVQDMDHENMFWYRQDPGLGLRLIYFSYDVKMKEKGDIPEGYSVSREKKERFSLILESASTNQTSMYLCASSLRGMNTEAFFGQGTRLTVV.

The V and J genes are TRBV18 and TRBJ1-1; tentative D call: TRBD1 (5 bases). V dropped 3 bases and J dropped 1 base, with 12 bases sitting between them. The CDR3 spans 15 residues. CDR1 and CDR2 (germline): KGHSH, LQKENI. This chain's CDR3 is CASSPTVLQNTEAFF. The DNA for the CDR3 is TGTGCCAGCTCACCGACAGTGCTGCAGAACACTGAAGCTTTCTTT. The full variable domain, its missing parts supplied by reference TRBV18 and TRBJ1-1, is NAGVMQNPRHLVRRRGQEARLRCSPMKGHSHVYWYRQLPEEGLKFMVYLQKENIIDESGMPKERFSAEFPKEGPSILRIQQVVRGDSAAYFCASSPTVLQNTEAFFGQGTRLTVV.

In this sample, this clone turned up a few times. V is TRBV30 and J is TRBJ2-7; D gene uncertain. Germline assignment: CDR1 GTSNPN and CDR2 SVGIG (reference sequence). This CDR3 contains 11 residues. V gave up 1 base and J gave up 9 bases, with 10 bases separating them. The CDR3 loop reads CAWSDATRQYF. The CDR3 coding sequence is TGTGCCTGGAGTGATGCTACGAGGCAGTACTTC.

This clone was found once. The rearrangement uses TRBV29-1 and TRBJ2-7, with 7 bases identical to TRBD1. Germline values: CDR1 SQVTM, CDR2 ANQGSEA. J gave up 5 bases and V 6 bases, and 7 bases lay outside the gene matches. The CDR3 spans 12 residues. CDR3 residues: CSVLRQGHEQYF. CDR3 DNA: TGCAGCGTCCTGCGACAGGGCCACGAGCAGTACTTC.

The CDR3: CASSIGRLAGRYNEQFF. As DNA, the CDR3 is TGTGCCAGTAGTATAGGACGACTAGCGGGGAGGTACAATGAGCAGTTCTTC. The chain employs TRBV19 and TRBJ2-1; 11 bases agree with TRBD2. V gave up 1 base and J gave up 4 bases; unmatched junction bases: 6. CDR1 and CDR2 from the germline V gene are LNHDA and SQIVND (reference sequence). This CDR3 comprises 17 residues.

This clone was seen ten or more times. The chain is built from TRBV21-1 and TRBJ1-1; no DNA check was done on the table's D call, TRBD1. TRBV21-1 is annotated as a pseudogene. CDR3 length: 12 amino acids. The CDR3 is CASSKRGTEAFF. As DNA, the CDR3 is TGTGCCAGCAGCAAAAGGGGCACTGAAGCTTTCTTT.